This T cell receptor (beta chain) originates from a study of cytomegalovirus exposure and HLA in healthy donors (dated by TCRdb to between 2016 and 2019). With respect to the entire study: According to an earlier analysis of around 600 of the donors, some 180 million T cells yielded roughly 100 million unique TCR beta sequences and around 300 Gb of sequence data. An early release covering 550 to 650 HLA-typed donors comprised 250 to 350 gigabases of sequencing data and 65 million to 100 million unique TCR sequences. All discovery cohort repertoires had been generated on a single sequencing platform. Donor age, sex, ethnicity and CMV serostatus were compiled together with the repertoire data. A later analysis re-analyzed previously published TCR beta repertoires from about 600 donors and added high-resolution HLA genotyping to study TCR occurrence patterns. The study profiled the T cell repertoires of under 700 subjects by immunosequencing and related them to cytomegalovirus serostatus. The number of donors typed differed by locus, with 629-630 for A, B, C, DRB1 and DQB1, 522 for DQA1, 600 to 610 for DPA1, and 400 to 490 for DPB1. Besides the first cohort of about 730 subjects, a separate validation cohort made up of about 120 different subjects was used. The study combined high-throughput TCR immunosequencing, statistical association of individual TCRs with disease status, and machine learning to predict cytomegalovirus infection status. Because of strong linkage in the cohort, a few DR-DQ haplotypes were treated as single units for association and clustering. The aim of the study was to test whether cataloging public T cell receptors could identify signatures of past pathogen exposure. In an earlier analysis of a few hundred of the donors, high-throughput TCR beta sequencing was used to judge whether each TCR beta V gene segment behaved as functional or pseudogenic. Class I and class II HLA loci were covered by the typing at four-digit resolution. The later analysis used no new phenotypic data to find candidate immune exposures, relying instead on TCR beta sequences and their occurrence across donors. Among the 398 genotyped donors, about 85% belonged to the genetic ancestry cluster associated with self-reported Caucasian donors. Among about 360 genotyped donors of the cohort, an average of about 240,000 unique TCR beta nucleotide sequences were sequenced per donor, roughly a sixth of them non-productive. Genome-wide SNP genotypes for about 65% of the 666 donors were used in a later genetic analysis, which treated that subset as a discovery cohort.

Sequences SGHAT (CDR1) and FQNNGV (CDR2) are obtained from the germline V gene. V drops 6 bases and J drops 0 bases, leaving 17 bases in between. Measured from the cysteine to the phenylalanine, the CDR3 is 16 residues long. The sequence is cut down to CDR3 DNA, 48 bases in frame from base 1. Results the study describes overall, beyond this receptor: According to a later analysis, TCR association rates differed among HLA loci, with DRB1 alleles showing the most associated TCRs and HLA-C alleles showing the fewest. In a later genetic analysis, a missense DCLRE1C variant was associated with V-gene and J-gene trimming of TCR beta chains, and the association was replicated in an independent cohort. A further reported finding was that TCR beta sequences accurately predicted the HLA-A and HLA-B alleles for most subjects in the first cohort. Broadly in line with IMGT annotations, most TCR beta V segments showed up in productive rearrangements about 87% or about 30% of the time in an earlier analysis of a few hundred of the donors. Presence/absence analyses assumed roughly uniform sequencing depth across donors, an assumption that may not hold. Because the 87-base-pair reads could not distinguish some IMGT-functional V segments, including TRBV6-2 and TRBV6-3, those segments were excluded. While some public TCRs were present in many individuals, most TCR sequences turned up only very rarely across donors. In a later genetic analysis, fewer N-insertions in productive TCRs were reported among donors in an Asian-associated ancestry cluster than the roughly 670-donor mean. The cohort was sequenced for TCR beta chains only, and without alpha or paired-chain data the features that could be detected were limited. In a later analysis, HLA-associated TCR beta chains showed more clonal expansion and lower generation probabilities than non-associated chains that were equally common. A cluster of highly shared sequence variants was judged likely to represent a technical artifact of the sequencing pipeline. At a false discovery rate of 0.05, a later analysis linked fewer than 20,000 TCR beta sequences to specific HLA alleles. According to a later analysis, most CMV-associated TCR beta chains appeared to be HLA-restricted, and the HLA associations seemed to be driven largely by CMV exposure. Correlated functional status among segregating V segments might be attributable to linkage disequilibrium, but an unknown experimental factor could not be ruled out. Several of the top co-occurrence clusters appeared to be linked to parvovirus B19, influenza, CMV and Epstein-Barr virus, according to a later analysis. The earlier analysis of fewer than 750 of the donors excluded some 15 rarely observed V segments, including chromosome 9 orphons, because counts were too low. When HLA alleles, especially DR and DQ, strongly co-occurred, attributing TCR associations to individual alleles was difficult. According to the authors, the approach could potentially be generalized to other disease states and immunological phenotypes. Because HLA typing was unavailable for some donors at each locus, only the typed subset was used in association tests. The classifier was reported to diagnose cytomegalovirus status with high specificity and sensitivity in both the original cohort and the validation cohort. Three of the identified cytomegalovirus-associated TCR beta chains were confirmed in vitro to be specific for cytomegalovirus antigens. For the cohort, immune exposure information was limited to CMV serostatus. A total of 150 or so TCR beta chains were listed by the study as associated with cytomegalovirus.

The cohort consisted of 650 to 700 healthy bone marrow donors. All cohort members were sampled while nominally healthy, although unrecorded immune exposures were likely present. Of the approximately 610 cohort members, fewer than 300 had positive CMV serostatus and about 360 had negative CMV serostatus, and CMV serostatus was not recorded for the donor. A peripheral blood sample was collected from each donor, and TCR beta sequencing was performed on peripheral blood mononuclear cells. The Qiagen DNeasy Blood Extraction Kit was used to extract genomic DNA from the blood cell samples. Library preparation was by the immunoSEQ multiplex PCR assay. The multiplex PCR relied on a mix of 60 forward primers for TCR Vbeta segments and 13 reverse primers for TCR Jbeta segments. The CDR3 region of rearranged TCR beta genes was amplified from genomic DNA by a multiplex PCR assay. Amplified TCR beta libraries were sequenced as 87-base-pair reads on the Illumina HiSeq System. Regarding the original processing steps: In a later analysis, tens of millions of unique TCR beta chains were counted across the approximately 670 repertoires, and roughly 11 million of these chains were shared by at least two donors. Raw reads were error-corrected and collapsed into unique sequences by a nearest-neighbor algorithm in which closely related sequences were merged to remove PCR and sequencing errors. Alignment of CDR3 sequences to IMGT reference sequences was used to assign V, D and J gene segments. Each retained sequence needed at least a six-nucleotide match to both a V gene segment and a J gene segment. A rearrangement counted as productive if the CDR3 had no stop codons and remained in frame with V and J, and every other rearrangement counted as non-productive. CDR3 was defined according to IMGT convention as the region running from the second conserved V-encoded cysteine to the conserved J-encoded phenylalanine. Sequences without an unambiguous match to a single V gene segment were excluded from the earlier analysis of about 630 of the donors. In an earlier analysis of several hundred of the donors, a V segment was called functional when productive rearrangements were above 56.7%, and segregating when the standard deviation between donors exceeded 5%. A statistical classification framework was developed to diagnose cytomegalovirus status using the catalog of TCR beta chain sequences. In a later analysis, TCR nucleotide sequences were compared against IMGT/GENE-DB human TR gene sequences so that V and J genes could be assigned. The TCRdist pipeline was used in a later analysis to assign CDR3 sequences and most-parsimonious VDJ recombination scenarios. In a later analysis, every TCR beta chain was defined by the combination of its CDR3 amino acid sequence and its V-gene family, and reads without a unique V-gene family were dropped. A later analysis removed 592 highly shared, low-generation-probability nucleotide sequences to deal with suspected cross-contamination and a sequencing artifact. A later analysis calculated a clonal expansion index for each public chain from normalized within-repertoire ranks of inferred template counts. In a later analysis, generation probabilities were computed with a VDJ recombination model fitted to out-of-frame rearrangements, and the resulting probabilities were checked against IGoR. In a later analysis, hypergeometric tests were used to score TCR-TCR, TCR-HLA and TCR-CMV co-occurrence, with a repertoire-size bias correction applied to TCR pairs. In a later analysis, false discovery rates were estimated by permuting HLA or CMV assignments 20 times. A later analysis grouped co-occurring TCRs with DBSCAN, adding TCRdist sequence similarity when clustering within HLA-allele-positive subsets. Repertoires with fewer than 30,000 or more than 120,000 public chains, plus five repertoires with anomalous nucleotide sharing, were excluded from co-occurrence clustering. As stored in TCRdb, this immuneACCESS dataset retains in-frame rearrangements with V and J assigned. A fraction of the clones does not appear; measured against another copy, unresolved V genes explain less than half of the discrepancy, and the remainder lacks a known reason. Clone size and the V and J calls come from that table; the DNA yielded D and trimming. The sample table lists more than 80,000 clones, around 67% of them with a count of one. Roughly 2.5% of the sample rests with the top ten.

As concerns this clone: No antigen is known for it. No per-base quality is available; no much larger clone lies one base away.

The TCR originated in a human donor in good health. Sequencing was performed on PBMCs. The sequence is built from TRBV11-2 and TRBJ1-2, and perhaps TRBD1 as D gene, on 5 matching bases. The DNA sequence reads TGTGCCAGCAGTCTATTAAGGGGCAGGGCTAACTATGGCTACACCTTC. Translated, this gives CASSLLRGRANYGYTF.